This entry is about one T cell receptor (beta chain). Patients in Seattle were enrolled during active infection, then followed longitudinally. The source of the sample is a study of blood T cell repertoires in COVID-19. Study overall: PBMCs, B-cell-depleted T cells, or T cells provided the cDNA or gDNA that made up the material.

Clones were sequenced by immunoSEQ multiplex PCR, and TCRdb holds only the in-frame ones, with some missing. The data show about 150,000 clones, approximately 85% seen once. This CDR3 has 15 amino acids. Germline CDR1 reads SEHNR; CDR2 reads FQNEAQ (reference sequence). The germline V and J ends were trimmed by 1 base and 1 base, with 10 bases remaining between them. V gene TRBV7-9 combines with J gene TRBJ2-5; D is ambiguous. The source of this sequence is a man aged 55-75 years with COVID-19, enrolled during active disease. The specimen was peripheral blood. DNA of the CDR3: TGTGCCAGCAGCTTAGGGCCACCCCGCCAAGAGACCCAGTACTTC. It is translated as CASSLGPPRQETQYF.